These 6 T cell receptor beta chains were sequenced from one sample in a study of shared clonotypes between healthy human individuals. Naive CD8 populations comprised CD45RO-negative cells positively selected for CCR7, excluding terminally differentiated effector memory CD45RA+ cells. Method: immunoSEQ multiplex PCR; TCRdb's copy keeps in-frame clones and lacks some. The top ten clones hold more than 0.95% of a sample with around 2,000,000 clones, less than 95% of them seen once. Source material: naive CD8+ T cells sorted from blood. The receptor source for this set is a man younger than 35 in good health.

This chain links TRBV5-1 with TRBJ2-1; D ambiguous. The CDR3 is made up of 14 amino acids. Germline V gives CDR1 SGHRS, CDR2 YFSETQ. Trimming shortened V by 1 base and J by 0 bases, and 5 bases separated the two germline ends. The CDR3 loop is CASSLLNSYNEQFF. The CDR3, as DNA: TGCGCCAGCAGCTTGCTAAACTCCTACAATGAGCAGTTCTTC.

The chain links TRBV28 to TRBJ2-1; possible D gene TRBD1, 5 bases. Germline V gene lookup returns CDR1 MDHEN and CDR2 SYDVKM. CDR3 length: 14 amino acids. Trimming removed 5 bases at V and 7 bases at J, with 15 bases between. CDR3 nucleotides: TGTGCCAGCAGTCTCCCTGGGGCATCGAATGAGCAGTTCTTC. Translation: CASSLPGASNEQFF.

About this clone: At the DNA level, this CDR3 is encoded by other sequences in the same sample as well. This chain joins TRBV2 and TRBJ2-5; D remains unclear. Germline V CDR1 and CDR2: SNHLY, FYNNEI. The ends were cut back, 8 bases at V and 2 bases at J, with 9 bases in the middle. This CDR3 has 12 amino acids. In DNA, the CDR3 is TGTGCCAGCTCCGGTAATCAAGAGACCCAGTACTTC. Translating gives CASSGNQETQYF. Full variable domain (missing parts from reference TRBV2 and TRBJ2-5): EPEVTQTPSHQVTQMGQEVILRCVPISNHLYFYWYRQILGQKVEFLVSFYNNEISEKSEIFDDQFSVERPDGSNFTLKIRSTKLEDSAMYFCASSGNQETQYFGPGTRLLVL.

This clone was counted a few times. The chain is built from TRBV4-1 and TRBJ1-4; no firm D call. The V gene's germline CDR1 is MGHRA and CDR2 YSYEKL. This CDR3 has 14 amino acids. V shed 2 bases and J shed 0 bases, with 4 bases lying between them. CDR3 DNA sequence: TGCGCCAGCAGCCAACGGGCAACTAATGAAAAACTGTTTTTT. It encodes CASSQRATNEKLFF.

The chain recombines TRBV27 with TRBJ2-7, with a tentative D call TRBD2 (6 bases). The CDR3 runs to 14 residues. The ends were cut back, 5 bases at V and 3 bases at J, with 14 bases in the middle. CDR1 and CDR2 (germline): MNHEY, SMNVEV (reference sequence). In nucleotides, the CDR3 is TGTGCCAGCAGTGCCGCGGGGCCGCGCTACGAGCAGTACTTC. This gives the protein CASSAAGPRYEQYF.

The sample holds one count of this clone. This sequence joins TRBV9 and TRBJ2-2; 7 nucleotides align to TRBD2. This CDR3 region has 15 residues. The V and J ends lost 0 bases and 5 bases, in that order; junction bases with no gene match: 4. Germline V gene data show CDR1 as SGDLS and CDR2 as YYNGEE. The CDR3 here is CASSVDGGLTGELFF. The CDR3 bases are TGTGCCAGCAGCGTAGATGGGGGACTAACCGGGGAGCTGTTTTTT.